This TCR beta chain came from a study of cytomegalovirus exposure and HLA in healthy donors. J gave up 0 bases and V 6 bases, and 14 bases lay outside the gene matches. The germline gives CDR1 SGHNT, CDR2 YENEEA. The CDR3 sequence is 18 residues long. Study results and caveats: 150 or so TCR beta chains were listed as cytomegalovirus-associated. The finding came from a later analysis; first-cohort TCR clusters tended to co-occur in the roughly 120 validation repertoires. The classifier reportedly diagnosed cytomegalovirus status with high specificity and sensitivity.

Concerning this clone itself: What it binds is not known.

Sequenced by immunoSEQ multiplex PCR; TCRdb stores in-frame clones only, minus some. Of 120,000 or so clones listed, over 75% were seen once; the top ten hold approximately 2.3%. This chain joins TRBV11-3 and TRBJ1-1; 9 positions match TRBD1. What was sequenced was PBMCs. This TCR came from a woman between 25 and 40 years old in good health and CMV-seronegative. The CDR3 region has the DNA TGTGCCAGCAGTTTCAAGCCTCGGGACAGGGAAATGAACACTGAAGCTTTCTTT. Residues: CASSFKPRDREMNTEAFF.